Described below is a single T cell receptor (beta chain) sequence and its context. Trimming left V 0 bases short and J 6 bases short, with 11 bases between. Germline V gives CDR1 SGHNT, CDR2 YYREEE (reference sequence). CDR3 length equals 14 residues. The data are from a study of blood T cell repertoires in COVID-19. Clones were sequenced by immunoSEQ multiplex PCR, and TCRdb holds only the in-frame ones, with some missing. The data show 100,000 or so clones, around 81% seen once. Input material: peripheral blood. The chain uses TRBV5-4 and TRBJ2-3; D is uncertain. This receptor was taken from a man in his 60s with acute or convalescent COVID-19. The CDR3 DNA reads TGTGCCAGCAGCTTGGAGCCCCAATCGGATACGCAGTATTTT. Translation: CASSLEPQSDTQYF.